This T cell receptor (beta chain) was documented in a study of cytomegalovirus exposure and HLA in healthy donors. The CDR3 extends over 14 amino acids. Germline CDR1 reads GTSNPN; CDR2 reads SVGIG (reference sequence). Germline trimming cut 7 bases from V and 4 bases from J; bases unmatched to any gene: 7. It was with 60 Vbeta and 13 Jbeta primers that the PCR ran. Profiled with immunoSEQ multiplex PCR; TCRdb holds only in-frame clones, not every one. Of approximately 150,000 clones in the sample, 60% to 85% were seen once. This chain uses TRBV30 with TRBJ2-2; 9 positions match TRBD2. The TCR was taken from a young woman in good health and CMV-seronegative. Input material: PBMCs. CDR3 loop: CASAGGVITGELFF. DNA for the CDR3: TGTGCCTCAGCGGGAGGAGTTATCACCGGGGAGCTGTTTTTT. Combining the CDR3 with reference TRBV30 and TRBJ2-2 gives the whole variable domain SQTIHQWPATLVQPVGSPLSLECTVEGTSNPNLYWYRQAAGRGLQLLFYSVGIGQISSEVPQNLSASRPQDRQFILSSKKLLLSDSGFYLCASAGGVITGELFFGEGSRLTVL.